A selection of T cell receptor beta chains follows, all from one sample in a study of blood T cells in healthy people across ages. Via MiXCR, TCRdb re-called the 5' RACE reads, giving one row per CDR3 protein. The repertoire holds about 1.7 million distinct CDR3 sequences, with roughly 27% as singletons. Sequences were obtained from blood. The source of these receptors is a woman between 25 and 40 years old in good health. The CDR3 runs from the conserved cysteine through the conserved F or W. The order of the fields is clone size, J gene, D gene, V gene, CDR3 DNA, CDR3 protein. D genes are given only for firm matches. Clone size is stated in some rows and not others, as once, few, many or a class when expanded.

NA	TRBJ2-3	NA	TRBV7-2	TGTGCCAGCAGTCGTTTCACCACAGATACGCAGTATTTT	CASSRFTTDTQYF
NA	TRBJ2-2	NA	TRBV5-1	TGCGCCAGTTTAGCTGGGGGAATGAACACCGGGGAGCTGTTTTTT	CASLAGGMNTGELFF
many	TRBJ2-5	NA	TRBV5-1	TGTGCCAGCAGTTTATTACAGGAAGAGACCCAGTACTTC	CASSLLQEETQYF
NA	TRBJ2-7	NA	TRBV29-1	TGCAGCGTTGTTGGGACTTTCTACGAGCAGTACTTC	CSVVGTFYEQYF
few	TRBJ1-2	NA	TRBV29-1	TGCAGCGTTGATGACAGGCCTTTTAACTATGGCTACACCTTC	CSVDDRPFNYGYTF
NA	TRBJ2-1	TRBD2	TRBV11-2	TGTGCCAGCAGCTTATCCGCGGGGGGGCTCTATGAGCAGTTCTTC	CASSLSAGGLYEQFF
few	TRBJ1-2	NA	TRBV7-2	TGTGCCAGCAGCTTAGTCCAGGGCCCTAGCTATGGCTACACCTTC	CASSLVQGPSYGYTF
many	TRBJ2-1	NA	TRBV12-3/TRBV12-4	TGTGCCAGCAGTTTGGAGGAATCCTACAATGAGCAGTTCTTC	CASSLEESYNEQFF
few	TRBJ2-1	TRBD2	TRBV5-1	TGCGCCAGCAGCTTACAGCGGGAGTCTCGAAATGAGCAGTTCTTC	CASSLQRESRNEQFF
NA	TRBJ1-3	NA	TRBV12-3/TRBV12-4	TGTGCCAGCAGCCGTAGGCGGGGAAACACCATATATTTT	CASSRRRGNTIYF
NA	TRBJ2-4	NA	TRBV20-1	TGCAGTGCTAGAAATCCCAGCTCCAAAAACATTCAGTACTTC	CSARNPSSKNIQYF
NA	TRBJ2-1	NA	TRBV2	TGTGCCAGTACCCTTCTTACCTCCGGTGGTGAGCAGTTCTTC	CASTLLTSGGEQFF
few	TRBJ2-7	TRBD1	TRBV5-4	TGTGCCAGCAGCTTTACAGGGGACGGAGGAAACGAGCAGTACTTC	CASSFTGDGGNEQYF
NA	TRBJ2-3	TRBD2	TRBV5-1	TGCGCCAGCAGCTGGGGACTAGCGGGAACGATGTCGACAGATACGCAGTATTTT	CASSWGLAGTMSTDTQYF
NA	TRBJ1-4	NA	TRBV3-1	TGTGCCAGCAGCCAAGACACATTCGGGAATGAAAAACTGTTTTTT	CASSQDTFGNEKLFF
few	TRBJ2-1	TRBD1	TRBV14	TGTGCCAGCAGCCAACCAGGGACAGGGATCTACAATGAGCAGTTCTTC	CASSQPGTGIYNEQFF
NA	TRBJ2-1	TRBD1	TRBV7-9	TGTGCCAGCAGCTTGCAGGGGGCGACCAATGAGCAGTTCTTC	CASSLQGATNEQFF
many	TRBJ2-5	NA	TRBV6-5	TGTGCCAGCAGTACGTCCCCCGGAGGCCGGGGAAAGACCCAGTACTTC	CASSTSPGGRGKTQYF
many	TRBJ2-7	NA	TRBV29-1	TGCAGCGTCGTCCGGGACCGGTCCTACGAGCAGTACTTC	CSVVRDRSYEQYF
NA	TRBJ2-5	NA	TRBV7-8	TGTACCAGCAGCTTAGGCTGGGAGCAGTACTTC	CTSSLGWEQYF
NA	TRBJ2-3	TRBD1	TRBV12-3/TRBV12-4	TGTGCCATCAACTACAGGGGGGATACGCAGTATTTT	CAINYRGDTQYF
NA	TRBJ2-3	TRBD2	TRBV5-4	TGTGCCAGCAGCTTGGCCGTTGCGGGGGGGCTGACAGATACGCAGTATTTT	CASSLAVAGGLTDTQYF
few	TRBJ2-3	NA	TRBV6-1	TGTGCCAGCAGGCGGGGGGGGACAGGTACGCAGTATTTT	CASRRGGTGTQYF
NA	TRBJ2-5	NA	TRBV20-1	TGCAGTGCTAGAGATCGACGGGTCGCCGAGACCCAGTACTTC	CSARDRRVAETQYF
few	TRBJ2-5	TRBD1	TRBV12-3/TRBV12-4	TGTGCCAGCAGTTTAGAGGGGGCGCGACAGACCCAGTACTTC	CASSLEGARQTQYF
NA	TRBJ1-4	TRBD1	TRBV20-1	TGCAGTGCTTCCGGACAGGGGTCGGGTGAAAAACTGTTTTTT	CSASGQGSGEKLFF
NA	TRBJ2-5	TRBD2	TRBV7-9	TGTGCCAGCAGCTCAAGCGGGGGGTCCCAAGAGACCCAGTACTTC	CASSSSGGSQETQYF
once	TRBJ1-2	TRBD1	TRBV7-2	TGTGCCAGCAGCTTGGGACAGGTCTACAACTATGGCTACACCTTC	CASSLGQVYNYGYTF
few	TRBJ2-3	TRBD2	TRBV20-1	TGCAGTGCTAGAATCTCGGGAACTAGCGGGGGAGAGTATTTT	CSARISGTSGGEYF
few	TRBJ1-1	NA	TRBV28	TGTGCCAGCAGTTTATGGGGGGTGATGAACACTGAAGCTTTCTTT	CASSLWGVMNTEAFF
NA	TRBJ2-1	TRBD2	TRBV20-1	TGCAGTGCTAGAGAATCAAGCGGGAGAGGCAATGAGCAGTTCTTC	CSARESSGRGNEQFF
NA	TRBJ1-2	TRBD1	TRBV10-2	TGCGCCAGCAGTGACCGACAGGGGGCAGGGGGCTACACCTTC	CASSDRQGAGGYTF
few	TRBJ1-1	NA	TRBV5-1	TGCGCCAGCAGCCCCGCTATGAACACTGAAGCTTTCTTT	CASSPAMNTEAFF
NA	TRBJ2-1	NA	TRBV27	TGTGCCAGCAGTTCCCCAGGACCGGCCTACAATGAGCAGTTCTTC	CASSSPGPAYNEQFF
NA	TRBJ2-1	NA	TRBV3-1	TGTGCCAGCAGTCGGACTAGCAGGGGGTTCTACAATGAGCAGTTCTTC	CASSRTSRGFYNEQFF
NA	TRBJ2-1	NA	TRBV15	TGTGCCACCAGCAGAGGCCCAGACCCCTACAATGAGCAGTTCTTC	CATSRGPDPYNEQFF
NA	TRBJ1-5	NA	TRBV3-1	TGTGCCAGCAGCTCGACGCCAGGGCGAAATGGCAATCAGCCCCAGCATTTT	CASSSTPGRNGNQPQHF
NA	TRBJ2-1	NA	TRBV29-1	TGCAGCGTGGAGGGGGCCCGATACAATGAGCAGTTCTTC	CSVEGARYNEQFF
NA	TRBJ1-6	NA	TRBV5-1	TGCGCCAGCAGCAATCCGAGCTCCTATAATTCACCCCTCCACTTT	CASSNPSSYNSPLHF
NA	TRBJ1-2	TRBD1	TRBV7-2	TGTGCCAGCAGCAAACAGGGGGGACTCTATGGCTACACCTTC	CASSKQGGLYGYTF